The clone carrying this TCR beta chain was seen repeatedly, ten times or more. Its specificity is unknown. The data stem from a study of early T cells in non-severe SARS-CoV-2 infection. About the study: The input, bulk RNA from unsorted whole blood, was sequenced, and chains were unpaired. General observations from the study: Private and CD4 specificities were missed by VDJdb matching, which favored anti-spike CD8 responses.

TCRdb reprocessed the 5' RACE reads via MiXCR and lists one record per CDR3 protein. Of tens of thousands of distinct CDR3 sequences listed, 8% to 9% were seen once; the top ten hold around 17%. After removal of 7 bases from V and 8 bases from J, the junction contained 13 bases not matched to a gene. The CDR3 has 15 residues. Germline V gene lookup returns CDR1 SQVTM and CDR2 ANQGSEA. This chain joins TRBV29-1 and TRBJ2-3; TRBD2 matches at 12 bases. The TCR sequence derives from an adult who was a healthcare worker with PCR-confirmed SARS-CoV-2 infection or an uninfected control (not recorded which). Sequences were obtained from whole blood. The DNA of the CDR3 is TGCAGCGGTAAAACGACTAGCGGGAGCACGAGTACGCAGTATTTT. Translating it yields CSGKTTSGSTSTQYF.